This T cell receptor beta chain was documented in a study of human T cells and chemical hapten exposure. Study-level information: The sensitizer, 2% DPC, was used on roughly 2 cm by roughly 2 cm of upper inner arm skin. Per-sample TCR yield variation was attributed mainly to small pooled library volume differences. Overall study results and limits: Controls formed significantly fewer large CDR3 similarity clusters than expanded TCRs did.

One entry per CDR3 protein, called by TCRdb with MiXCR from the RACE reads. The sample shows about 82,000 distinct CDR3 sequences, 10% to 15% of them seen only once. CDR3 length equals 10 residues. This clonotype occurred a few times. Antigen: not known. As to time point: patch test 3, about 24 weeks after DPC sensitization. Treatment meaning: therapeutic diphenylcyclopropenone sensitization with weekly scalp DPC. The sample was whole blood, taken in connection with sensitization to the hapten diphenylcyclopropenone (DPC). The clonotype comes from a woman aged 45-65 years with alopecia areata. Some clones in this sample may be carry-over from other donors' samples. The chain carries TRBV12-2 and TRBJ1-5. TRBV12-2 is recorded as a pseudogene. CDR3 sequence: CAKRRQPQHF. The DNA of the CDR3 is TGTGCAAAGAGGCGTCAGCCCCAGCATTTT.